This T cell receptor (beta chain) was recorded in a study of monozygotic twins with inflammatory bowel disease. Every TCR library consumed roughly 4,000 ng of total RNA. Template switching added UMIs carrying a 6-nucleotide sample barcode. Nested amplification of TCRalpha and TCRbeta cDNA involved two PCRs of 16 and 9 cycles. After re-calling the 5' RACE reads, TCRdb lists one entry per CDR3 protein, DNA absent. This table holds about 41,000 distinct CDR3 sequences. The CDR3 totals 15 residues. The V gene's germline CDR1 is LNHDA and CDR2 SQIVND (reference sequence). The TCR comes from a human donor with ulcerative colitis or Crohn's disease, or a healthy co-twin of an affected twin (not recorded which). The sequencing sample was made of blood. The chain employs TRBV19 and TRBJ2-1; TCRdb's D call, TRBD1, is unchecked because there is no DNA. The CDR3: CASSIGQGFYNEQFF.